One and the same sample provided the 12 T cell receptor beta chains below, sequenced in a study of blood T cell repertoires in COVID-19. The protocol was immunoSEQ multiplex PCR, while the TCRdb copy is restricted to in-frame clones and leaves out a portion. The sample holds some 350,000 clones, 89% seen once. Sequenced: peripheral blood. These TCRs come from a woman aged 30 to 39 with COVID-19, enrolled during active disease.

CDR3 protein: CASSQDLEPGQGPVGGYTF. CDR3 sequence (DNA): TGCGCCAGCAGCCAAGATCTTGAACCGGGACAGGGGCCGGTTGGAGGCTACACCTTC. J is TRBJ1-2 and V is TRBV4-3, with 10 bases identical to TRBD1. The germline gives CDR1 LGHNA, CDR2 YSLEER. The CDR3 has 19 residues. Germline trimming cut 0 bases from V and 8 bases from J; bases unmatched to any gene: 18.

The genes are TRBV27 and TRBJ1-1; D remains ambiguous. Germline CDR1 reads MNHEY; CDR2 reads SMNVEV (reference sequence). Trimming cost V 6 bases and J 1 base, with 12 bases left between them. This CDR3 is built from 14 residues. The CDR3 reads CASRDPSRNTEAFF. The DNA of the CDR3 is TGTGCCAGCAGGGACCCTAGCAGGAACACTGAAGCTTTCTTT.

The chain couples TRBV19 to TRBJ1-4, with 7 bases fitting TRBD1. Germline CDR1 LNHDA, CDR2 SQIVND (reference sequence). Trimming cost V 6 bases and J 4 bases; bases outside gene matches: 8. This CDR3 has 15 residues. DNA for the CDR3: TGTGCCAGTAGGGACTGGGACAGTATTAATGAAAAACTGTTTTTT. Protein sequence: CASRDWDSINEKLFF.

This chain links TRBV3-1 (or the pseudogene TRBV3-2) with TRBJ1-2; 7 bases map to TRBD1. The ends lost 6 bases at V and 8 bases at J; junction bases unmatched: 15. Germline loops: CDR1 LGHDT, CDR2 YNNKEL (reference sequence). The CDR3 runs to 15 residues. DNA of the CDR3: TGTGCCAGCAGACTACAAACAGGGGAATCGCAGGGCTACACCTTC. Translating it yields CASRLQTGESQGYTF.

The rearrangement joins TRBV5-1 to TRBJ2-7; TRBD2 might be the D (6 bases). Germline CDR1 reads SGHRS; CDR2 reads YFSETQ. This CDR3 is built from 15 residues. V shed 4 bases and J shed 0 bases, with 14 bases lying between them. CDR3 bases: TGCGCCAGCAGCAGCGGGCCGGCGGGCTCCTACGAGCAGTACTTC. Protein: CASSSGPAGSYEQYF.

The chain joins TRBV12-3 or TRBV12-4 to TRBJ2-1, with a tentative D call TRBD2 (6 bases). The CDR3 extends over 12 amino acids. V shed 6 bases and J shed 6 bases, with 9 bases lying between them. CDR3 sequence reads: CASSLLANEQFF. The DNA for the CDR3 is TGTGCCAGCAGCCTACTAGCCAATGAGCAGTTCTTC.

This chain joins TRBV19 and TRBJ1-2, with TRBD1 identical over 9 bases. The CDR3 has 14 amino acids. Germline assignment: CDR1 LNHDA and CDR2 SQIVND (reference sequence). V gave up 8 bases and J gave up 3 bases; unmatched junction bases: 7. CDR3 protein: CASGTGRDYYGYTF. In DNA, the CDR3 is TGTGCCAGTGGGACAGGGAGAGACTACTATGGCTACACCTTC.

The rearrangement links TRBV7-2 to TRBJ1-2; D possibly corresponds to TRBD1 (5 bases). The CDR3 has 15 residues. Trimming removed 5 bases from V and 3 bases from J, with 16 bases in between. The germline gives CDR1 SGHTA, CDR2 FQGNSA. CDR3 sequence: CASSVDSSLYYGYTF. CDR3 nucleotides: TGTGCCAGCAGCGTTGACAGTTCTCTTTACTATGGCTACACCTTC.

CDR3 DNA sequence: TGCAGCGGGCGGACGCTGGGGGGCAATGAGCAGTTCTTC. This codes for CSGRTLGGNEQFF. The gene calls are TRBV29-1 and TRBJ2-1, with D tentatively TRBD2 (6 bases). The CDR3 runs to 13 residues. V was clipped by 7 bases and J by 6 bases, with 16 bases between them. The V gene's germline CDR1 is SQVTM and CDR2 ANQGSEA.

This clone was seen a few times. The rearrangement uses TRBV7-2 and TRBJ1-3, with D unresolved. Deletions cut 1 base from V and 7 bases from J, with 8 bases between. The germline gives CDR1 SGHTA, CDR2 FQGNSA. The CDR3 is 13 residues long. The CDR3 loop reads CASSLDPRNTIYF. The CDR3 DNA follows: TGTGCCAGCAGCTTAGACCCGAGGAACACCATATATTTT.

This clone was found a few times. The CDR3 here is CASSLRGVVVRHNEQFF. CDR3 DNA sequence: TGCGCCAGCAGTCTTCGGGGGGTGGTAGTCCGACACAATGAGCAGTTCTTC. The rearrangement joins TRBV4-1 to TRBJ2-1; 7 bases align to TRBD2. Germline trimming cut 6 bases from V and 5 bases from J; bases unmatched to any gene: 16. CDR3 length: 17 residues. CDR1 is MGHRA, CDR2 YSYEKL, per germline.

The chain links TRBV27 to TRBJ1-2; a weak D match, TRBD1 (5 bases). CDR3 length equals 14 residues. Germline lookup yields CDR1 MNHEY and CDR2 SMNVEV (reference sequence). V shed 6 bases and J shed 2 bases, with 13 bases lying between them. The CDR3 protein is CASSPSAGNYGYTF. In DNA form, the CDR3 reads TGTGCCAGCAGCCCCTCGGCAGGGAACTATGGCTACACCTTC.